The 30 T cell receptor beta chains presented below share a single source sample, sequenced in a study of shared clonotypes between healthy human individuals. Only in-frame clones appear in the TCRdb table, and some are missing; sequencing was by immunoSEQ multiplex PCR. There are 1.4 million to 1.5 million clones in the sample; approximately 97% occur only once, and over 1% lies in the top ten. Material: naive CD4+ T cells sorted from blood. Subset in this sample: CD45RA+ positively selected. The receptors were sampled from a man aged 30 to 45 in good health.

This chain joins TRBV28 and TRBJ1-2, with 7 bases aligning to TRBD1. This CDR3 has 13 residues. After removal of 6 bases from V and 7 bases from J, the junction contained 8 bases not matched to a gene. The germline gives CDR1 MDHEN, CDR2 SYDVKM. The chain's CDR3 is CASSVDRDSGYTF. The DNA of the CDR3 is TGTGCCAGCAGCGTAGACAGGGACTCTGGCTACACCTTC.

V is TRBV11-2 and J is TRBJ2-7, with D uncertain. The length of the CDR3 is 16 residues. Germline V lookup: CDR1 SGHAT, CDR2 FQNNGV. V was trimmed by 1 base and J by 0 bases, leaving 13 bases between them. The CDR3 DNA reads as TGTGCCAGCAGCTTAGGCCCGCGATCGAGCTCCTACGAGCAGTACTTC. This codes for CASSLGPRSSSYEQYF.

This chain uses TRBV9 with TRBJ2-5; no reliable D call. The CDR3 spans 14 residues. With 3 bases removed from V and 5 bases from J, the gap between germline ends came to 14 bases. CDR1 is SGDLS and CDR2 is YYNGEE in the germline V gene. The chain's CDR3 is CASSEGPGSETQYF. The CDR3, as DNA: TGTGCCAGCAGCGAAGGCCCCGGGTCGGAGACCCAGTACTTC.

V gene TRBV4-1 combines with J gene TRBJ1-2; tentatively, D is TRBD1 (5 bases). The CDR3 has 14 amino acids. The germline V and J ends were trimmed by 5 bases and 2 bases, with 12 bases remaining between them. The germline gives CDR1 MGHRA, CDR2 YSYEKL. The CDR3: CASSARDGNYGYTF. CDR3 DNA: TGCGCCAGCAGCGCCCGGGACGGGAACTATGGCTACACCTTC.

The V and J genes are TRBV28 and TRBJ1-1; unclear D gene. Trimming shortened V by 6 bases and J by 4 bases, and 15 bases separated the two germline ends. The CDR3 totals 14 residues. Germline CDR1 is MDHEN and CDR2 is SYDVKM. The CDR3 DNA reads TGTGCCAGCAGACGATCCACCATTCCCACTGAAGCTTTCTTT. Amino acids: CASRRSTIPTEAFF.

CDR3 DNA sequence: TGTGCCAGCAGTTTTTACAACAGGAATCTTTACACCTTC. This codes for CASSFYNRNLYTF. J is TRBJ1-2 and V is TRBV28, with D perhaps matching TRBD1 (5 bases). V was trimmed by 3 bases and J by 11 bases, leaving 16 bases between them. Germline CDR1 is MDHEN and CDR2 is SYDVKM. This CDR3 has 13 amino acids.

In this sample, this clone turned up once. This chain connects TRBV18 to TRBJ2-7; D might be TRBD2 (5 bases). This CDR3 comprises 17 residues. The germline gives CDR1 KGHSH, CDR2 LQKENI. Trimming left V 3 bases short and J 6 bases short, with 24 bases between. CDR3 sequence: CASSPLRASSLATEQYF. Here the CDR3 DNA reads TGTGCCAGCTCACCTCTGAGGGCTAGCTCGCTCGCTACCGAGCAGTACTTC.

V gene TRBV14 combines with J gene TRBJ2-5; D ambiguous. Between the trimmed V and J ends, which lost 0 bases and 5 bases, there was a span of 13 bases. The CDR3 has 15 residues. The germline gives CDR1 SGHDN, CDR2 FVKESK. CDR3 in DNA: TGTGCCAGCAGCCAAGACCCTACAAGGAGTGAGACCCAGTACTTC. Residues: CASSQDPTRSETQYF.

V is TRBV18 and J is TRBJ2-1; D is unclear. The germline gives CDR1 KGHSH, CDR2 LQKENI. Trimming left V 2 bases short and J 0 bases short, with 14 bases between. This CDR3 is 17 amino acids long. The CDR3 reads CASSPYSGKSSYNEQFF. The CDR3 nucleotides read TGTGCCAGCTCACCATATAGTGGAAAGAGCTCCTACAATGAGCAGTTCTTC.

The chain uses TRBV27 and TRBJ2-5; D is unclear. V shed 11 bases and J shed 7 bases, with 17 bases lying between them. Germline loops: CDR1 MNHEY, CDR2 SMNVEV (reference sequence). The CDR3 covers 12 residues. This chain's CDR3 is CACISYGGTQYF. The CDR3 DNA follows: TGTGCCTGCATCTCTTACGGCGGGACCCAGTACTTC.

The CDR3 DNA is TGTGCCAGCAGCTTGGCGCGGGGGGAGGGTGGTTTCGAGCAGTACTTC. Encoded protein: CASSLARGEGGFEQYF. This chain links TRBV5-4 with TRBJ2-7; 8 nucleotides agree with TRBD2. This CDR3 spans 16 amino acids. The junction had 11 bases not matched to a gene; V was cut back by 0 bases and J by 6 bases. The germline V gene encodes CDR1 SGHNT and CDR2 YYREEE (reference sequence).

The count of this clone is one. The gene calls are TRBV30 and TRBJ2-7, with TRBD1 as a possible D gene (7 bases). The length of the CDR3 is 15 residues. CDR1 is GTSNPN, CDR2 SVGIG, per germline (reference sequence). Trimming shortened V by 6 bases and J by 2 bases, and 20 bases separated the two germline ends. CDR3 nucleotide sequence: TGTGCCTGCCCCCTGGGGCAGGGGGAGGCCTACGAGCAGTACTTC. Amino acids: CACPLGQGEAYEQYF.

This clone was observed once. V and J are TRBV9 and TRBJ2-7; unclear D gene. The CDR3 is 11 residues long. From germline, CDR1 is SGDLS and CDR2 YYNGEE. Trimming cost V 4 bases and J 7 bases, with 9 bases left between them. This CDR3 is CASSSNREQYF. CDR3 sequence (DNA): TGTGCCAGCAGCTCAAATCGGGAGCAGTACTTC. The whole variable domain, filled in from reference TRBV9 and TRBJ2-7, reads DSGVTQTPKHLITATGQRVTLRCSPRSGDLSVYWYQQSLDQGLQFLIQYYNGEERAKGNILERFSAQQFPDLHSELNLSSLELGDSALYFCASSSNREQYFGPGTRLTVT.

A single count supports this clone. V is TRBV9 and J is TRBJ2-1; D is unclear. This CDR3 has 14 amino acids. Germline CDR1 SGDLS, CDR2 YYNGEE. V lost 1 base to trimming and J lost 12 bases, with 17 bases between them. The CDR3: CASSVNRDPTGQFF. CDR3 bases: TGTGCCAGCAGCGTAAACAGAGACCCTACGGGGCAGTTCTTC.

The rearrangement joins TRBV5-1 to TRBJ1-1; D is possibly TRBD1 (6 bases). Germline V gene data show CDR1 as SGHRS and CDR2 as YFSETQ. There are 14 residues in the CDR3. V lost 5 bases to trimming and J lost 1 base, with 12 bases between them. This CDR3 reads CASRWNRENTEAFF. The CDR3 DNA follows: TGCGCCAGCAGATGGAACAGGGAGAACACTGAAGCTTTCTTT.

The rearrangement joins TRBV7-9 to TRBJ2-1; 12 nucleotides line up with TRBD2. Germline CDR1 SEHNR, CDR2 FQNEAQ (reference sequence). V lost 5 bases, J lost 0 bases, and 11 bases stayed unmatched. The CDR3 covers 19 residues. The CDR3 region is CASSPRASGRGNSYNEQFF. The CDR3 DNA is TGTGCCAGCAGCCCGAGGGCTAGCGGGAGGGGTAACTCCTACAATGAGCAGTTCTTC.

V is TRBV15 and J is TRBJ1-5, with 9 bases identical to TRBD1. Germline V CDR1 and CDR2: LNHNV, YYDKDF (reference sequence). With V trimmed by 3 bases and J by 6 bases, 6 bases remained unmatched. The CDR3 contains 15 residues. CDR3 in amino acids: CATSSRDRAIQPQHF. The DNA of the CDR3 is TGTGCCACCAGCAGCAGGGACAGGGCTATTCAGCCCCAGCATTTT.

The V and J genes are TRBV19 and TRBJ1-1, with TRBD1 matching over 7 bases. V shed 4 bases and J 1 base; nucleotides not matched to a gene: 6. The CDR3 spans 15 residues. CDR1 is LNHDA, CDR2 SQIVND, per germline (reference sequence). CDR3 coding DNA: TGTGCCAGTAGTACCAGGACAGGAAGGAACACTGAAGCTTTCTTT. Translating gives CASSTRTGRNTEAFF.

Points on this clone: Other DNA sequences in this sample translate to the same CDR3. J is TRBJ2-1 and V is TRBV11-2; D not certain. This CDR3 is built from 13 residues. Trimming took 5 bases from V and 7 from J, leaving 12 bases between them. Germline assignment: CDR1 SGHAT and CDR2 FQNNGV. The CDR3 DNA is TGTGCCAGCAGCCCCAATCTGGGGAATGAGCAGTTCTTC. Amino acids: CASSPNLGNEQFF.

The chain uses TRBV12-5 and TRBJ2-5; 13 bases align to TRBD2. From germline, CDR1 is LGHNT and CDR2 FRNRAP. The junction had 7 bases not matched to a gene; V was cut back by 6 bases and J by 3 bases. This CDR3 comprises 16 residues. DNA of the CDR3: TGTGCTAGTGGCTCAGGACTAGCGGGAGAAGAAGAGACCCAGTACTTC. Its protein product is CASGSGLAGEEETQYF.

This chain's CDR3 is CASSYSKKGDTQYF. The CDR3 DNA reads TGTGCCAGCAGTTACTCGAAAAAAGGGGATACGCAGTATTTT. The chain combines TRBV6-6 with TRBJ2-3; D unclear. The V gene's germline CDR1 is MNHNY and CDR2 SVGAGI (reference sequence). The CDR3 length is 14 residues. Trimming took off 0 bases at V and 6 bases at J, with 10 bases between the two ends.

This chain connects TRBV5-1 to TRBJ2-1; 7 bases match TRBD1. The CDR3 is 16 residues long. The V segment lost 0 bases and the J segment 7 bases; nucleotides outside the gene matches: 10. Germline CDR1 reads SGHRS; CDR2 reads YFSETQ. This CDR3 reads CASSLAGAGGGNEQFF. The DNA for the CDR3 is TGCGCCAGCAGCTTGGCCGGGGCAGGGGGTGGAAATGAGCAGTTCTTC. The variable domain in full, with the rest retrieved from reference TRBV5-1 and TRBJ2-1, is KAGVTQTPRYLIKTRGQQVTLSCSPISGHRSVSWYQQTPGQGLQFLFEYFSETQRNKGNFPGRFSGRQFSNSRSEMNVSTLELGDSALYLCASSLAGAGGGNEQFFGPGTRLTVL.

This clone was picked up one time. This sequence joins TRBV15 and TRBJ2-3, with D perhaps matching TRBD2 (6 bases). Trimming removed 1 base from V and 6 bases from J, with 14 bases in between. Germline CDR1 is LNHNV and CDR2 is YYDKDF (reference sequence). CDR3 length equals 15 residues. CDR3 region: CATSRALAPEDTQYF. CDR3 sequence (DNA): TGTGCCACCAGCAGAGCCCTAGCGCCAGAGGATACGCAGTATTTT.

This chain links TRBV6-5 with TRBJ2-2; D is uncertain. CDR1 is MNHEY, CDR2 SVGAGI, per germline. Trimming took 2 bases from V and 5 from J, leaving 6 bases between them. The CDR3 sequence is 13 residues long. The CDR3 DNA follows: TGTGCCAGCAGTTACCTCGGAACCGGGGAGCTGTTTTTT. Translation gives CASSYLGTGELFF.

About this clone: This clone may be a read error of a much larger clone one base away. Additional DNA sequences in this sample encode the identical CDR3. V and J are TRBV5-5 and TRBJ2-5; the D is unclear. V lost 0 bases and J lost 5, with 2 bases in between. This CDR3 comprises 11 residues. From germline, CDR1 is SGHKS and CDR2 YYEKEE (reference sequence). DNA for the CDR3: TGTGCCAGCAGCTTGGAGGAGACCCAGTACTTC. Translated: CASSLEETQYF.

The chain is built from TRBV4-2 and TRBJ1-5; D remains ambiguous. This CDR3 has 17 residues. The V and J ends lost 1 base and 3 bases respectively, with 16 bases between them. Germline loops: CDR1 LGHNA, CDR2 YNFKEQ. CDR3 DNA: TGTGCCAGCAGCCAAGCTGTTTCCCGAGCCTCCAATCAGCCCCAGCATTTT. Translated, it gives CASSQAVSRASNQPQHF.

The V call is TRBV19, the J call TRBJ2-3; the match to TRBD1 covers 8 bases. Germline trimming cut 7 bases from V and 2 bases from J; bases unmatched to any gene: 8. This CDR3 has 15 residues. Germline-derived CDR1 and CDR2 are LNHDA and SQIVND (reference sequence). As DNA, the CDR3 is TGTGCCAGTACGTCCCCGGGACAGGTCACAGATACGCAGTATTTT. It specifies CASTSPGQVTDTQYF.

The rearrangement uses TRBV5-5 and TRBJ1-4; perhaps TRBD1 as D (5 bases). The CDR3 sequence is 18 residues long. The V gene's germline CDR1 is SGHKS and CDR2 YYEKEE (reference sequence). V was clipped by 4 bases and J by 3 bases, with 22 bases between them. The CDR3 region is CASSVSGRGKSANEKLFF. The CDR3 DNA sequence: TGTGCCAGCAGCGTTTCTGGACGGGGGAAGTCAGCTAATGAAAAACTGTTTTTT. The full variable domain, with the rest looked up from reference TRBV5-5 and TRBJ1-4, is DAGVTQSPTHLIKTRGQQVTLRCSPISGHKSVSWYQQVLGQGPQFIFQYYEKEERGRGNFPDRFSARQFPNYSSELNVNALLLGDSALYLCASSVSGRGKSANEKLFFGSGTQLSVL.

V is TRBV5-4 and J is TRBJ2-1; a possible D gene is TRBD1 (6 bases). Germline V lookup: CDR1 SGHNT, CDR2 YYREEE (reference sequence). CDR3 length: 16 amino acids. Trimming pared 3 bases from V and 7 bases from J, leaving 20 bases between. CDR3 bases: TGTGCCAGCAGCTCGCAAACGGGACAACTAGGAAATGAGCAGTTCTTC. Translation: CASSSQTGQLGNEQFF. Looking up the rest from reference TRBV5-4 and TRBJ2-1 gives the full variable domain: ETGVTQSPTHLIKTRGQQVTLRCSSQSGHNTVSWYQQALGQGPQFIFQYYREEENGRGNFPPRFSGLQFPNYSSELNVNALELDDSALYLCASSSQTGQLGNEQFFGPGTRLTVL.

This chain connects TRBV6-7 to TRBJ1-2; 8 bases line up with TRBD1. TRBV6-7 is given ORF status, its function remaining uncertain. The V segment lost 5 bases and the J segment 5 bases; nucleotides outside the gene matches: 7. The length of the CDR3 is 14 residues. The CDR3 sequence is CASSRQGSMYGYTF. The CDR3 coding sequence is TGTGCCAGCAGTCGACAGGGGTCTATGTATGGCTACACCTTC.